The subject of this entry is one TCR beta chain. What it binds is unknown. This entry comes from a study of OX40 agonist ivuxolimab in advanced cancers. Study at large: The dose-escalation cohort had hepatocellular carcinoma, melanoma, renal cell or head and neck cancer. General study points: Clonal expansion among partial responders at 0.1-3.0 mg/kg ranked near the lowest. CD4+ and CD8+ blood T cells expanded clonally by week 6 at 0.1 to 3.0 mg/kg.

The CDR3 length is 15 residues. Trimming removed 1 base from V and 2 bases from J, with 11 bases in between. Germline V lookup: CDR1 SEHNR, CDR2 FQNEAQ (reference sequence). Sequenced by immunoSEQ multiplex PCR; TCRdb stores in-frame clones only, minus some. The sample lists about 43,000 clones; 86% were seen once. The input for sequencing was CD4+ or CD8+ T cells sorted from blood, taken in a trial of the OX40 agonist ivuxolimab. This TCR came from an adult with an advanced solid tumor such as melanoma, head and neck, liver or kidney cancer. The rearrangement uses TRBV7-9 and TRBJ2-5; D not certain. The CDR3 sequence is CASSLESWGQETQYF. In DNA, the CDR3 is TGTGCCAGCAGCTTAGAGAGCTGGGGACAAGAGACCCAGTACTTC.